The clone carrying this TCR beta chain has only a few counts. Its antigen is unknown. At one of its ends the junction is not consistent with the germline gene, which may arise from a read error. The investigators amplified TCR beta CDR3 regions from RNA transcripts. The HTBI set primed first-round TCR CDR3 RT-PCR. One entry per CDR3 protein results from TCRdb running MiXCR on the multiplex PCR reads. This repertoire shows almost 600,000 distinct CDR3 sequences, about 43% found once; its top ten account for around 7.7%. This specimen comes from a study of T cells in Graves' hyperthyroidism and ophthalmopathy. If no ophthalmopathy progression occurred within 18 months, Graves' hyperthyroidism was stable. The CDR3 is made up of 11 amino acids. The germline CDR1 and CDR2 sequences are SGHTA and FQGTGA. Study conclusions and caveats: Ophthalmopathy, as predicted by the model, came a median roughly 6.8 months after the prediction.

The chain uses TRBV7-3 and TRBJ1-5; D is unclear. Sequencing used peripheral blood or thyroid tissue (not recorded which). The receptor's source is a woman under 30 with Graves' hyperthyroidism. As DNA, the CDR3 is TGTGCCAGCAGCTTAAGGGCCCCCCGGCATTTT. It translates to CASSLRAPRHF.